A single sample is the source of the 21 T cell receptor beta chains below, sequenced in a study of cytomegalovirus exposure and HLA in healthy donors. The PCR had 60 Vbeta and 13 Jbeta primers. The assay was immunoSEQ multiplex PCR, and TCRdb's table has in-frame clones only and misses some. The sample gives around 200,000 clones, under 80% of which show up once; around 3% is in the top ten. Sequencing was done on a sample of PBMCs. These receptors were collected from a man aged 40-49 years in good health and CMV-seronegative.

This CDR3 is CASSSRDRENSPLHF. The CDR3 bases are TGTGCCAGCAGCTCCCGGGACAGGGAAAATTCACCCCTCCACTTT. The chain uses TRBV7-9 and TRBJ1-6, with 9 bases that match TRBD1. The CDR3 covers 15 residues. V lost 4 bases to trimming and J lost 7 bases; unmatched junction nucleotides: 5. CDR1 SEHNR and CDR2 FQNEAQ come from the germline V gene (reference sequence).

This clone has more than one count but fewer than ten. This chain connects TRBV4-2 to TRBJ1-6; a weak D match, TRBD1 (6 bases). Per the germline V gene, CDR1 is LGHNA and CDR2 is YNFKEQ. Trimming took 0 bases from V and 1 from J, leaving 13 bases between them. This CDR3 is 18 amino acids long. CDR3 loop: CASSQDPTGGSYNSPLHF. The DNA of the CDR3 is TGTGCCAGCAGCCAAGACCCGACAGGAGGTTCCTATAATTCACCCCTCCACTTT.

CDR3 amino acids: CASSQGTGGTYEQYF. The CDR3 coding sequence is TGCGCCAGCAGCCAAGGGACAGGTGGAACCTACGAGCAGTACTTC. The chain is built from TRBV4-1 and TRBJ2-5, with TRBD1 identical over 7 bases. The DNA end lines up better with TRBJ2-7; the J call may be wrong. The CDR3 totals 15 residues. Germline-derived CDR1 and CDR2 are MGHRA and YSYEKL.

V is TRBV4-3 and J is TRBJ1-3; a possible D gene is TRBD1 (6 bases). Germline CDR1 LGHNA, CDR2 YSLEER. The V and J ends lost 1 base and 3 bases respectively, with 10 bases between them. The CDR3 has 15 amino acids. The CDR3 loop reads CASSQGRGHGNTIYF. Here the CDR3 DNA reads TGCGCCAGCAGCCAAGGGCGGGGGCATGGAAACACCATATATTTT.

This chain links TRBV7-9 with TRBJ2-1, with 10 bases fitting TRBD2. This CDR3 is built from 15 residues. The germline V gene encodes CDR1 SEHNR and CDR2 FQNEAQ (reference sequence). Trimming took 4 bases from V and 3 from J; bases not matched to a gene: 3. The chain's CDR3 is CASSSRLAGYNEQFF. CDR3 bases: TGTGCCAGCAGCTCCAGACTAGCGGGCTACAATGAGCAGTTCTTC. Full variable domain (remainder filled in from reference TRBV7-9 and TRBJ2-1): DTGVSQNPRHKITKRGQNVTFRCDPISEHNRLYWYRQTLGQGPEFLTYFQNEAQLEKSRLLSDRFSAERPKGSFSTLEIQRTEQGDSAMYLCASSSRLAGYNEQFFGPGTRLTVL.

The genes are TRBV7-9 and TRBJ2-1; TRBD2 agrees at 8 bases. This CDR3 is built from 16 residues. The trim removed 1 base at V and 4 bases at J, leaving 6 bases unmatched. Germline CDR1 is SEHNR and CDR2 is FQNEAQ (reference sequence). The CDR3 is CASSLVGTSGYNEQFF. CDR3 DNA sequence: TGTGCCAGCAGCTTAGTAGGGACTAGTGGGTACAATGAGCAGTTCTTC. The whole variable domain, filled in from reference TRBV7-9 and TRBJ2-1, reads DTGVSQNPRHKITKRGQNVTFRCDPISEHNRLYWYRQTLGQGPEFLTYFQNEAQLEKSRLLSDRFSAERPKGSFSTLEIQRTEQGDSAMYLCASSLVGTSGYNEQFFGPGTRLTVL.

The rearrangement uses TRBV9 and TRBJ2-7, with 10 bases matching TRBD1. Trimming at V came to 4 bases and at J to 3 bases, leaving 7 bases not matched to a gene. Per the germline V gene, CDR1 is SGDLS and CDR2 is YYNGEE. This CDR3 contains 15 residues. CDR3 coding DNA: TGTGCCAGCAGCTTGACGGGACAGGGGATCTACGAGCAGTACTTC. Protein: CASSLTGQGIYEQYF.

CDR3 loop: CASSLGGTGGEGTEAFF. CDR3 in DNA: TGTGCCAGCAGCTTAGGGGGGACAGGGGGCGAAGGTACTGAAGCTTTCTTT. The V and J genes are TRBV7-2 and TRBJ1-1, with TRBD1 matching over 12 bases. V lost 1 base and J lost 5; bases outside the gene matches: 8. The CDR3 extends over 17 amino acids. Germline CDR1 is SGHTA and CDR2 is FQGNSA.

V is TRBV7-6 and J is TRBJ2-7; the match to TRBD1 covers 7 bases. CDR1 is SGHVS, CDR2 FNYEAQ, per germline. This CDR3 has 16 amino acids. Trimming at V came to 4 bases and at J to 0 bases, leaving 9 bases not matched to a gene. CDR3 sequence (DNA): TGTGCCAGCAGCTCCCCCGCGACAGGGAGCTCCTACGAGCAGTACTTC. Translation gives CASSSPATGSSYEQYF.

The chain couples TRBV30 to TRBJ1-2; no reliable D call. CDR3 size: 11 residues. The ends were cut back, 3 bases at V and 3 bases at J, with 5 bases in the middle. Looked up from germline, CDR1 is GTSNPN and CDR2 is SVGIG (reference sequence). The CDR3 DNA reads as TGTGCCTGGAGCATTCACTATGGCTACACCTTC. Translating gives CAWSIHYGYTF.

The CDR3 DNA is TGCAGTGGACAACTGAACACTGAAGCTTTCTTT. Its protein product is CSGQLNTEAFF. The chain couples TRBV20-1 to TRBJ1-1; D is uncertain. Looked up from germline, CDR1 is DFQATT and CDR2 is SNEGSKA (reference sequence). V lost 7 bases and J lost 0, with 6 bases in between. The length of the CDR3 is 11 residues.

This chain joins TRBV15 and TRBJ2-5; TRBD1 might be the D (6 bases). The CDR3 runs 13 residues. Trimming took off 5 bases at V and 0 bases at J, with 7 bases between the two ends. Germline CDR1 is LNHNV and CDR2 is YYDKDF (reference sequence). The DNA of the CDR3 is TGTGCCACCAGCGGGACATACCAAGAGACCCAGTACTTC. This gives the protein CATSGTYQETQYF.

This clone was seen a handful of times. The CDR3 sequence: CASSKNPGNRETQYF. CDR3 DNA sequence: TGTGCCAGCAGCAAAAACCCGGGTAACCGGGAGACCCAGTACTTC. The V gene is TRBV6-5, the J gene TRBJ2-5; D gene ambiguous. The V gene lost 6 bases and the J gene lost 5 bases, with 19 bases spanning the gap. The germline gives CDR1 MNHEY, CDR2 SVGAGI. CDR3 length equals 15 residues.

CDR3 amino acids: CASSARGDYGYTF. CDR3 bases: TGTGCCAGTAGTGCCAGGGGAGACTATGGCTACACCTTC. The chain employs TRBV19 and TRBJ1-2, with D possibly TRBD1 on 6 matching bases. Trimming took off 5 bases at V and 3 bases at J, with 10 bases between the two ends. The CDR3 contains 13 residues. CDR1 and CDR2 (germline): LNHDA, SQIVND (reference sequence).

The V gene is TRBV9, the J gene TRBJ1-4; 7 nucleotides agree with TRBD1. Losses at the gene ends were 0 bases for V and 7 bases for J; bases not matched to a gene: 12. CDR1 and CDR2 from the germline V gene are SGDLS and YYNGEE. The CDR3 runs to 17 residues. CDR3 nucleotide sequence: TGTGCCAGCAGCGTAGACCCATCGACAGGGTCTGGTGAAAAACTGTTTTTT. As protein: CASSVDPSTGSGEKLFF.

This clone has more than one count but fewer than ten. The CDR3 loop reads CASSLAGAVEAFF. The CDR3 DNA reads TGTGCCAGCAGCTTAGCAGGGGCCGTTGAAGCTTTCTTT. This chain connects TRBV7-2 to TRBJ1-1, with D possibly TRBD1 on 5 matching bases. The CDR3 totals 13 residues. Germline-derived CDR1 and CDR2 are SGHTA and FQGNSA. V gave up 0 bases and J gave up 7 bases, with 9 bases separating them.

In this sample, this clone turned up a few times. V and J are TRBV11-3 and TRBJ2-1; TRBD1 might be the D (6 bases). CDR3 length: 15 residues. Between the trimmed V and J ends, which lost 3 bases and 5 bases, there was a span of 14 bases. CDR1 is SGHNT, CDR2 YENEEA, per germline. The CDR3 DNA reads as TGTGCCAGCAGCTTGACAGGTCTCAGGGACAATGAGCAGTTCTTC. Residues: CASSLTGLRDNEQFF.

CDR3 sequence (DNA): TGTGCCAGCAGCTTGGCGGGACAAAGGACCTATGGCTACACCTTC. Translating it yields CASSLAGQRTYGYTF. This chain uses TRBV5-5 with TRBJ1-2, with a weak D call TRBD1 (6 bases). The V gene lost 0 bases and the J gene lost 4 bases, with 13 bases spanning the gap. CDR3 length equals 15 residues. Germline-derived CDR1 and CDR2 are SGHKS and YYEKEE (reference sequence).

The chain uses TRBV7-2 and TRBJ2-3, with 10 bases aligning to TRBD1. The junction had 8 bases not matched to a gene; V was cut back by 5 bases and J by 3 bases. Germline V gene lookup returns CDR1 SGHTA and CDR2 FQGNSA. This CDR3 spans 16 amino acids. CDR3 coding DNA: TGTGCCAGCAGCGGAGGGGACAGGGGCCGGACAGATACGCAGTATTTT. Amino acids: CASSGGDRGRTDTQYF.

The chain couples TRBV11-2 to TRBJ1-5, with 8 bases identical to TRBD1. The CDR3 is 17 amino acids. The trim removed 1 base at V and 3 bases at J, leaving 8 bases unmatched. The germline gives CDR1 SGHAT, CDR2 FQNNGV. The CDR3 DNA reads TGTGCCAGCAGCTTAGGGACAGGGCCTAAGGACAATCAGCCCCAGCATTTT. Its translation is CASSLGTGPKDNQPQHF.

The CDR3 is CASSSITSSNQPQHF. CDR3 coding DNA: TGTGCCAGCAGTTCAATCACAAGTAGCAATCAGCCCCAGCATTTT. The chain combines TRBV6-1 with TRBJ1-5, with D uncertain. This CDR3 region has 15 residues. The V end lost 5 bases, the J end lost 0 bases, and 11 bases lay between the germline ends. Germline V gene lookup returns CDR1 MNHNS and CDR2 SASEGT.